This TCR beta chain was profiled in a study of blood T cell repertoires in COVID-19. Study in general: Sample material is recorded as cDNA or gDNA derived from T cells, B-cell-depleted T cells, or PBMCs.

Germline V gene sequence: CDR1 MNHEY, CDR2 SVGEGT. Trimming stripped 4 bases from V and 6 bases from J, with 16 bases between. The CDR3 is made up of 15 amino acids. Libraries were prepared by immunoSEQ multiplex PCR; TCRdb keeps only in-frame clonotypes and omits some of them. Among some 120,000 clones listed, roughly 76% were seen once. The sequence was collected from a human donor in a cohort sampled during active COVID-19. The sequenced sample consisted of peripheral blood. The V and J genes are TRBV6-2 or TRBV6-3 and TRBJ2-4; D is possibly TRBD2 (6 bases). CDR3 bases: TGTGCCAGCAGTTCCCCCTTGGGGGGATTAAACATTCAGTACTTC. It translates to CASSSPLGGLNIQYF.